These 2 T cell receptor beta chains were all obtained from the same sample, sequenced in a study of T cells after yellow fever vaccination. One entry per CDR3 protein, called by TCRdb with MiXCR from the 5' RACE reads. The sample carries some 550,000 distinct CDR3 sequences, about 19% recorded once. The sequences come from PBMCs, collected 15 days after the yellow fever booster vaccination. All receptors derive from a man younger than 45 who received the YFV17D yellow fever vaccine.

This clonotype was counted at least ten times. The rearrangement uses TRBV11-2 and TRBJ2-2; D tentatively reads TRBD1 or TRBD2 (5 bases each). Germline values: CDR1 SGHAT, CDR2 FQNNGV. V lost 5 bases, J lost 1 base, and 17 bases lay in between. CDR3 size: 17 residues. The CDR3 reads CASSPRSGTLNTGELFF. For the CDR3, the DNA is TGTGCCAGCAGCCCCAGGTCTGGGACGCTGAACACCGGGGAGCTGTTTTTT.

Only a few counts were recorded for this clonotype. V gene TRBV11-1 combines with J gene TRBJ2-1; 13 bases align to TRBD2. J lost 3 bases, V lost 0 bases, and 14 bases had no gene match. CDR1 is SGHAT and CDR2 is FQDESV in the germline V gene (reference sequence). This CDR3 contains 21 residues. CDR3 loop: CASSLANWTSGGSVVYNEQFF. The CDR3 DNA reads TGTGCCAGCAGCTTAGCGAATTGGACTAGCGGGGGCTCTGTAGTCTACAATGAGCAGTTCTTC.